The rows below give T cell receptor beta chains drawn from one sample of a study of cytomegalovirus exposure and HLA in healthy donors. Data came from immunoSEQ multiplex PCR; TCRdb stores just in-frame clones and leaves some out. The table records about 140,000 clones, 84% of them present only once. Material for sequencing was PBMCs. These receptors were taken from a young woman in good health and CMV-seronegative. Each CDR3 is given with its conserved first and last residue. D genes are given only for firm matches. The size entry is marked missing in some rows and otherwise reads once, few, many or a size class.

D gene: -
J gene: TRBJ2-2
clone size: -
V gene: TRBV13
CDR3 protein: CASSSPDHERGTTGELFF
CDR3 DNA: TGTGCCAGCAGCTCCCCAGATCACGAAAGGGGGACCACCGGGGAGCTGTTTTTT

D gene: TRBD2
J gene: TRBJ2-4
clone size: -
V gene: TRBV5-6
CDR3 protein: CASSLVAGTNIQYF
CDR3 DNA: TGTGCCAGCAGCTTGGTAGCGGGAACTAACATTCAGTACTTC

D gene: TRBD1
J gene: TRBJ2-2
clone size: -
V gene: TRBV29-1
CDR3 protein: CSVSGTEGTGELFF
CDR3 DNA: TGCAGCGTTTCCGGGACAGAGGGCACCGGGGAGCTGTTTTTT

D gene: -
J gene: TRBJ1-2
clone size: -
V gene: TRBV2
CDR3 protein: CASRAWGGQLLYGYTF
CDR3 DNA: TGTGCCAGCAGGGCTTGGGGCGGACAGCTTCTCTATGGCTACACCTTC

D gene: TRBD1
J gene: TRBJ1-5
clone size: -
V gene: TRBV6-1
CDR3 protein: CASSGQGSQPQHF
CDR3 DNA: TGTGCCAGCAGTGGACAGGGATCTCAGCCCCAGCATTTT

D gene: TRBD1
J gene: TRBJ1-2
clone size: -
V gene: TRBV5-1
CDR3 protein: CASSLAPGTGGGYTF
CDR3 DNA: TGCGCCAGCAGCTTGGCCCCCGGGACAGGGGGCGGCTACACCTTC

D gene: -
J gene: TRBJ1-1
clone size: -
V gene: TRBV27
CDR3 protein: CASSLWRGDTEAFF
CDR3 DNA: TGTGCCAGCAGTTTATGGAGGGGTGACACTGAAGCTTTCTTT

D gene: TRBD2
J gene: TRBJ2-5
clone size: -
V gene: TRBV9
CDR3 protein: CASSVGLAGALATQYF
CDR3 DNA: TGTGCCAGCAGCGTAGGTCTAGCGGGGGCGTTAGCGACCCAGTACTTC

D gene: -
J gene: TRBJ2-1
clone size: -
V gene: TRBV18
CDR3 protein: CASSPMRSYNEQFF
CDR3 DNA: TGTGCCAGCTCACCAATGCGGTCTTACAATGAGCAGTTCTTC

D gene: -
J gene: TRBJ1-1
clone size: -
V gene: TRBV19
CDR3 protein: CASSPGYTEAFF
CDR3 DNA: TGTGCCAGTAGCCCGGGGTACACTGAAGCTTTCTTT

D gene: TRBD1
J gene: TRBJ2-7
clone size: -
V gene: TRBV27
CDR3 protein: CASSLTGTGPRYEQYF
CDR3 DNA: TGTGCCAGCAGTTTGACTGGGACAGGCCCGAGGTACGAGCAGTACTTC

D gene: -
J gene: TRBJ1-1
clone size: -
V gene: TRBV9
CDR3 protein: CASSAPPTGGTEAFF
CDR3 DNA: TGTGCCAGCAGCGCCCCCCCTACGGGTGGCACTGAAGCTTTCTTT

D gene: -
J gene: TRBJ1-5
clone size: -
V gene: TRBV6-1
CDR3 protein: CASSEGLRGNQPQHF
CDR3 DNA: TGTGCCAGCAGTGAAGGGCTGCGGGGCAATCAGCCCCAGCATTTT

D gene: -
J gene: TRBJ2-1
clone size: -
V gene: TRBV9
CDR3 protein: CASTPRGDSYNEQFF
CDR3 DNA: TGTGCCAGCACCCCACGCGGGGACTCCTACAATGAGCAGTTCTTC

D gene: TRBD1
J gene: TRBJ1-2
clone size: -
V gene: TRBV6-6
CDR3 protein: CASRPLEDRGNYGYTF
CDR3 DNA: TGTGCCAGCAGGCCACTAGAGGACAGGGGAAACTATGGCTACACCTTC

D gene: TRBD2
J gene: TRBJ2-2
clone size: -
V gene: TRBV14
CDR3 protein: CASSQRASGGTGELFF
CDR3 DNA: TGTGCCAGCAGCCAACGGGCTAGCGGGGGAACCGGGGAGCTGTTTTTT

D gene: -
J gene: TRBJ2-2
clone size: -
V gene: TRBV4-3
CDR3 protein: CASSQADRRYPGELFF
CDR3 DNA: TGCGCCAGCAGCCAAGCAGACAGACGGTACCCCGGGGAGCTGTTTTTT

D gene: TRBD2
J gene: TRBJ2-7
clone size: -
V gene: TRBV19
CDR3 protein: CASSGGTYEQYF
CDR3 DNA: TGTGCCAGTAGCGGGGGGACCTACGAGCAGTACTTC

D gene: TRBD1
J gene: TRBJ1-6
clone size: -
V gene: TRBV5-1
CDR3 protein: CASSLGERGPSSPLHF
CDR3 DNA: TGCGCCAGCAGCTTGGGAGAAAGGGGGCCCAGTTCACCCCTCCACTTT

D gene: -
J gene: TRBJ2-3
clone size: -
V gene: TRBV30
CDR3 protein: CAWRGAHTQYF
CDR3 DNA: TGTGCCTGGCGGGGGGCGCATACGCAGTATTTT

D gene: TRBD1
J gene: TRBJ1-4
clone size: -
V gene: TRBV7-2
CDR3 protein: CASSKGAGNEKLFF
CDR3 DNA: TGTGCCAGCAGCAAGGGGGCAGGAAATGAAAAACTGTTTTTT

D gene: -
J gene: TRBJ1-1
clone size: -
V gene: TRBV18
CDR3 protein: CASSPKEGGGTEAFF
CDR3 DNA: TGTGCCAGCTCACCGAAAGAGGGAGGGGGCACTGAAGCTTTCTTT

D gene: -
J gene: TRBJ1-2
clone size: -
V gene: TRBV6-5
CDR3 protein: CASSYTANYGYTF
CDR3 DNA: TGTGCCAGCAGTTACACAGCTAACTATGGCTACACCTTC

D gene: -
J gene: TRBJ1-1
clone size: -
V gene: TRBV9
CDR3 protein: CASSAGGGYKNTEAFF
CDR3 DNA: TGTGCCAGCAGCGCCGGGGGGGGGTATAAGAACACTGAAGCTTTCTTT

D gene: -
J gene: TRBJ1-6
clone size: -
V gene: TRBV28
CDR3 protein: CASSPLDRLLSPLHF
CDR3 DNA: TGTGCCAGCAGTCCCCTCGACAGGCTACTTTCACCCCTCCACTTT

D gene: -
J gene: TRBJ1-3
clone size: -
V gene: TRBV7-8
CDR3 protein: CASSYAGSGNTIYF
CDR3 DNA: TGTGCCAGCAGCTACGCGGGCTCTGGAAACACCATATATTTT

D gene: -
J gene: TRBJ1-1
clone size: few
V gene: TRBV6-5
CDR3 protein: CASSLSGDTEAFF
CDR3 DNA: TGTGCCAGCAGTTTGTCGGGTGACACTGAAGCTTTCTTT

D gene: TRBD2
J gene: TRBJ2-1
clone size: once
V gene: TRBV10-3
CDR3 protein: CAISGTSGGNEQFF
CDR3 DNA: TGTGCCATCAGTGGGACTAGCGGGGGCAATGAGCAGTTCTTC

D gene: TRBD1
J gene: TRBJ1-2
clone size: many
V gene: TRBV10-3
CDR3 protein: CAISARGNYGYTF
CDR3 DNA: TGTGCCATCAGCGCCAGGGGGAACTATGGCTACACCTTC

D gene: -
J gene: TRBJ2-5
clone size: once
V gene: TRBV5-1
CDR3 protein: CASRKKGDQETQYF
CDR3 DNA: TGCGCCAGCAGAAAAAAGGGGGACCAAGAGACCCAGTACTTC

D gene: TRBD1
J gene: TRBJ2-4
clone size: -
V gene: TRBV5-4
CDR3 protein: CASSPEGQGPAKNIQYF
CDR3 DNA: TGTGCCAGCAGCCCCGAAGGACAGGGGCCCGCCAAAAACATTCAGTACTTC

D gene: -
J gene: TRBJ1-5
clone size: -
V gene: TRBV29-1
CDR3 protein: CSVEDTTGRVVCNQPQHF
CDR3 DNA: TGCAGCGTTGAAGATACAACAGGGCGAGTTGTTTGCAATCAGCCCCAGCATTTT

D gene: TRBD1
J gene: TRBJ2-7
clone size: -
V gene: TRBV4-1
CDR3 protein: CASSQDSGQGGYYEQYF
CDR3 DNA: TGCGCCAGCAGCCAAGACAGCGGACAGGGTGGATACTACGAGCAGTACTTC

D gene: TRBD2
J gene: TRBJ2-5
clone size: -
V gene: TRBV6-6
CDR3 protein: CASSYDFGGAVETQYF
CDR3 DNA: TGTGCCAGCAGTTACGATTTCGGGGGGGCCGTGGAGACCCAGTACTTC

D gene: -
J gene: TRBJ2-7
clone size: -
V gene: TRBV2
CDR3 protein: CASRYGRLTYEQYF
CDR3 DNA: TGTGCCAGCAGGTATGGTCGCCTAACCTACGAGCAGTACTTC

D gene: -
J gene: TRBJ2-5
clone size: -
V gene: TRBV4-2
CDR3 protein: CASSQRAGRETQYF
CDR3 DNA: TGTGCCAGCAGCCAAAGGGCGGGGAGAGAGACCCAGTACTTC

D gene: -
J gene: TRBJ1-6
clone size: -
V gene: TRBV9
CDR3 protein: CASLIPPGTPSLHF
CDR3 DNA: TGTGCCAGCTTAATCCCCCCAGGGACACCCTCCCTCCACTTT

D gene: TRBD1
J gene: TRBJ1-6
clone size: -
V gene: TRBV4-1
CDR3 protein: CASSQVRGTGAGSPLHF
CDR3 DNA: TGCGCCAGCAGCCAAGTGAGGGGAACAGGGGCTGGGTCACCCCTCCACTTT

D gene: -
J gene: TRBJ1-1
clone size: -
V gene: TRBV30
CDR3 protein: CAWSRQGNTEAFF
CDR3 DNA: TGTGCCTGGAGTAGGCAGGGGAACACTGAAGCTTTCTTT

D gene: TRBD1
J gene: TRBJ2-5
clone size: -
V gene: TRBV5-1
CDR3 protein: CASSRQGKREGQYF
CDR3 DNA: TGCGCCAGCAGCCGACAGGGAAAAAGAGAGGGCCAGTACTTC

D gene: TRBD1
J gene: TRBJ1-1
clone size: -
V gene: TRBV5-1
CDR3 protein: CASSPTGGRSEAFF
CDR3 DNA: TGCGCCAGCAGCCCGACAGGGGGCCGGTCTGAAGCTTTCTTT

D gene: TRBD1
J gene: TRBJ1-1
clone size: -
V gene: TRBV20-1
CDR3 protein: CSGQGNTEAFF
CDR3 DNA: TGCAGCGGACAGGGGAACACTGAAGCTTTCTTT

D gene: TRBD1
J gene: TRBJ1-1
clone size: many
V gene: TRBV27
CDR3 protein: CASRSSGGTEAFF
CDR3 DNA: TGTGCCAGCAGATCCTCAGGGGGCACTGAAGCTTTCTTT

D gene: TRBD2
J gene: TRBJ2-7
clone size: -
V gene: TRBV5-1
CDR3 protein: CASSLGVSGGSYEQYF
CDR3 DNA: TGCGCCAGCAGCTTGGGGGTAAGCGGGGGTTCCTACGAGCAGTACTTC

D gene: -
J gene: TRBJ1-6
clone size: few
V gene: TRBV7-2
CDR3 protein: CASSTSGFSPLHF
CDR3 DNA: TGTGCCAGCAGTACCTCAGGGTTTTCACCCCTCCACTTT

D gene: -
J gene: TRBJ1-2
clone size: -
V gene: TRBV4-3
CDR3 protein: CASSQQVALMNRDYGYTF
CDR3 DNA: TGCGCCAGCAGCCAGCAGGTAGCCCTTATGAACAGGGACTATGGCTACACCTTC

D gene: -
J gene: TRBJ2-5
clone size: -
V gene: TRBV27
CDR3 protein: CASARSVETQYF
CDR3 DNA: TGTGCCAGCGCCAGGTCGGTGGAGACCCAGTACTTC

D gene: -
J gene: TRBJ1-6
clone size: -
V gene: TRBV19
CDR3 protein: CASSIFGTSSYNSPLHF
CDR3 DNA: TGTGCCAGTAGTATCTTTGGCACCAGCTCCTATAATTCACCCCTCCACTTT

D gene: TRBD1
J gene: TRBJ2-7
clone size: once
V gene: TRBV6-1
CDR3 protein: CASTPGQGYYEQYF
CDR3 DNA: TGTGCCAGCACTCCGGGACAGGGGTACTACGAGCAGTACTTC

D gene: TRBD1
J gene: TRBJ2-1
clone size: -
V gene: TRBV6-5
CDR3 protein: CASKDRGSYNEQFF
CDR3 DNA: TGTGCCAGCAAGGACAGGGGCTCCTACAATGAGCAGTTCTTC

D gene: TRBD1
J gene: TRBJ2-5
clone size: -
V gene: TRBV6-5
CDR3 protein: CASSGQKETQYF
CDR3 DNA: TGTGCCAGCTCGGGACAGAAAGAGACCCAGTACTTC

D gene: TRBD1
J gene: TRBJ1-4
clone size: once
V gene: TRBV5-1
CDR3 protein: CASSMTGSANEKLFF
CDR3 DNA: TGCGCCAGCAGCATGACAGGGTCTGCTAATGAAAAACTGTTTTTT

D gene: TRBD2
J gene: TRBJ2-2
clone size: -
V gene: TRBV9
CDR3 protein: CASSVGRLAENTGELFF
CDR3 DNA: TGTGCCAGCAGCGTAGGGCGGCTAGCGGAGAACACCGGGGAGCTGTTTTTT

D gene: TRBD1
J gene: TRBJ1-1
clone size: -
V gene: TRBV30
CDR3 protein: CAWEQGKGNTEAFF
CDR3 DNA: TGTGCCTGGGAACAGGGGAAGGGGAACACTGAAGCTTTCTTT

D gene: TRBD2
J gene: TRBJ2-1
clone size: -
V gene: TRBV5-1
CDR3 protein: CASSLSLAGDNEQFF
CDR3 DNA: TGCGCCAGCAGCTTGTCCCTAGCGGGGGACAATGAGCAGTTCTTC

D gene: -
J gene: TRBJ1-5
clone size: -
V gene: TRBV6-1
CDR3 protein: CASSERRGGQPQHF
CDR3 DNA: TGTGCCAGCAGTGAACGGAGAGGAGGTCAGCCCCAGCATTTT

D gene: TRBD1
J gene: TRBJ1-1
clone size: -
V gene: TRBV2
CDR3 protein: CASREDRGVEAFF
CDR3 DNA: TGTGCCAGCAGGGAAGACAGGGGGGTGGAAGCTTTCTTT

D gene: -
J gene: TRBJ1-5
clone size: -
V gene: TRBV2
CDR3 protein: CASSANRDSNQPQHF
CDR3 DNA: TGTGCCAGCAGTGCGAACAGGGATAGCAATCAGCCCCAGCATTTT

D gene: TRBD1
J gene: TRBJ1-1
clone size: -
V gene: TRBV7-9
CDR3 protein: CASSLAGGAGNTEAFF
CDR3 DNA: TGTGCCAGCAGCTTAGCAGGGGGCGCAGGGAACACTGAAGCTTTCTTT

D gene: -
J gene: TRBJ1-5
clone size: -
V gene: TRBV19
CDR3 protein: CASSEQGRGPQHF
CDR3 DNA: TGTGCCAGTAGTGAGCAGGGCCGCGGGCCCCAGCATTTT